This T cell receptor beta chain stems from a study of blood T cell repertoires in COVID-19 (dated by TCRdb to the early 2020s). In the study overall: Collaborator samples came from the United States, Italy and Spain and covered acute and convalescent phases of COVID-19. The prospective study material was composed of cDNA or gDNA derived from T cells, B-cell-depleted T cells, or PBMCs. The dataset comprised deeply sampled blood TCRbeta repertoires from subjects exposed to, actively infected with, or recovered from COVID-19. The repertoires were released in a freely available public database meant as a resource for research on the immune response to SARS-CoV-2. The samples were drawn from two sources: the first 160 participants of the ongoing ImmuneRACE study, and 1,200 or so subjects contributed by 6 global collaborators. Sample metadata almost always included a de-identified subject ID, COVID-19 status, age in years and sex. HLA class I and class II types, where available, came from metadata supplied by the sample provider rather than from assay-based typing. The study at large found these results: How much clinical and demographic metadata was included differed by source and by participant, and the metadata was provided uncurated.

V is cut by 0 bases and J by 6 bases, and the space between the germline ends is 15 bases. The CDR3, from cysteine to phenylalanine, totals 16 residues. Only CDR3 DNA is held: 48 bases, read in frame from base 1. From the germline V gene, CDR1 is WSHSY and CDR2 is SAAADI. Comments on this clone: Its cognate antigen has yet to be identified. Base qualities were left out, and no much larger clone turns up one base away.

Participants in the prospective study were enrolled through a virtual design, were aged about 18 to 100 years, and lived in fewer than 30 United States geographic areas. Cohort assignment in the prospective study relied on participant-reported clinical history from a screening survey and a study questionnaire. Recovered participants in ImmuneRACE Cohort 3 were defined as having two consecutive negative NP/OP PCR tests, clearance from a healthcare professional, or resolution of symptoms. In the prospective study, whole blood, serum and a nasopharyngeal or oropharyngeal swab were collected from each participant by mobile phlebotomists. Prospective study participants could optionally give additional blood draws and questionnaires over an approximately two-month period. Before DNA extraction, prospective study blood samples were shipped either frozen or at room temperature. The immunoSEQ Assay, a bias-controlled multiplex PCR, was used to amplify TCRbeta CDR3 regions from genomic DNA. For the original study's pipeline: The number of nucleated cells in each sample was estimated from the amplification of reference gene primers within the assay. Sequence reads were collapsed and filtered to measure the absolute abundance of every unique TCRbeta CDR3 rearrangement. For each sample, productive Simpson clonality was calculated as the square root of Simpson's diversity index across productive rearrangements. In TCRdb, the immuneACCESS table is reduced to in-frame sequences with V and J assigned. These tables do not hold every clone; where another copy was compared, an unresolved V gene accounts for under half, and the others remain unexplained. From that table come the V and J calls and clone size; the DNA was used to work out D and trimming. Counted in this sample were a few hundred thousand clones; around 90% of them appeared once. Approximately 1.1% of the sample comes from the top ten.

This clonotype originated in a man aged 25 to 40 who had recovered from COVID-19. The specimen sequenced was PBMCs or T cells enriched from blood (not recorded which). The chain employs TRBV10-2 and TRBJ2-1, with the D gene call left open. The DNA reads TGCGCCAGCAGTGAGTCTTCGTCAGTTATCAGCAATGAGCAGTTCTTC. Translation gives CASSESSSVISNEQFF.